This TCR beta chain derives from a study of blood T cell repertoires in COVID-19. This CDR3 comprises 12 residues. The ends were cut back, 9 bases at V and 8 bases at J, with 16 bases in the middle. Profiling relied on immunoSEQ multiplex PCR, and the TCRdb table lists in-frame clones only, not all of them. Counted here are tens of thousands of clones, over 80% occurring once; the ten biggest clones make up roughly 15%. This chain connects TRBV12-3 or TRBV12-4 to TRBJ1-1, with a possible D match to TRBD1 (5 bases). This TCR was recovered from a woman at least 80 years old with active or convalescent COVID-19. Sequenced: peripheral blood. The CDR3 here is CASRDSGKEAFF. Here the CDR3 DNA reads TGTGCCAGTCGGGACTCGGGGAAAGAAGCTTTCTTT.